This T cell receptor (beta chain) derives from a study of T cells in Graves' hyperthyroidism and ophthalmopathy. Study details: Upon initial diagnosis and before any treatment, peripheral blood was collected. Study-level results: A median about 6.5 months before onset, the model predicted ophthalmopathy.

Trimming shortened V by 1 base and J by 5 bases, and 3 bases separated the two germline ends. In germline, CDR1 is LGHNA, CDR2 YNFKEQ. This CDR3 is built from 12 residues. With regard to this clonotype: Its antigen is still unknown.

Exclusion criteria comprised uncontrolled infection, other autoimmune disease, pregnancy or lactation. Fresh peripheral blood, more than 8 ml of it, supplied the PBMCs. Amplification targeted TCR beta CDR3 regions from RNA transcripts. An initial round of RT-PCR targeting the TCR CDR3 relied on the HTBI primer set. TCRdb reanalysed the multiplex PCR reads using MiXCR and keeps one entry per CDR3 protein. The sample holds some 350,000 distinct CDR3 sequences, about 15% seen once. The receptor comes from a woman aged 55-75 years with Graves' ophthalmopathy. The sequenced sample consisted of blood. This chain links TRBV4-2 with TRBJ2-1; no firm D call. CDR3 DNA sequence: TGTGCCAGCAGCCAAGGGGACAATGAGCAGTTCTTC. This encodes CASSQGDNEQFF.